This T cell receptor (beta chain) comes out of a study of T cell responses to AZD1222 COVID-19 vaccine. The CDR3 sequence is 13 residues long. The V gene's germline CDR1 is SGHRS and CDR2 YFSETQ. The V and J ends lost 4 bases and 9 bases respectively, with 13 bases between them. Details on this clone: Its antigen remains unknown.

Clones were read by immunoSEQ multiplex PCR, and TCRdb kept only the in-frame ones, dropping some. Here the sample spans 98,000 or so clones, 86% being singletons. General study points: Mostly white British, mostly female donors; authors suggested clonal diversity may be underestimated. Spike regions recognized by vaccine-associated CD4 TCRs spanned the protein, led by 160-218 and 743-854.

This clonotype originated in an adult who received the MenACWY meningococcal vaccine as a control. This chain joins TRBV5-1 and TRBJ2-2; a possible D gene is TRBD2 (6 bases). The source material was peripheral blood, sampled 28 days after the second dose of the MenACWY control vaccine. The CDR3 loop is CASSPEGNRELFF. For the CDR3, the DNA is TGCGCCAGCAGCCCGGAGGGGAACCGGGAGCTGTTTTTT.